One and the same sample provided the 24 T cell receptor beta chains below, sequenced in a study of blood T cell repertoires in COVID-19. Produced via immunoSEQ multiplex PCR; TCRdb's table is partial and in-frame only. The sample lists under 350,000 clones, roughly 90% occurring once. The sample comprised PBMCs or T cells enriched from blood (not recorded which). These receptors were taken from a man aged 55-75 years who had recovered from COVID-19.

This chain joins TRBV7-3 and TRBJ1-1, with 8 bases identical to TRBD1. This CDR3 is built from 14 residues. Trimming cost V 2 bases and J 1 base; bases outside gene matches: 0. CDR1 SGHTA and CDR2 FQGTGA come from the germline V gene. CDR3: CASSLQGANTEAFF. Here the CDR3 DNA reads TGTGCCAGCAGCTTACAGGGGGCGAACACTGAAGCTTTCTTT.

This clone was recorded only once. The chain's CDR3 is CASSDGLSSYEQYF. CDR3 bases: TGCGCCAGCAGTGACGGTTTAAGCTCCTACGAGCAGTACTTC. The V and J genes are TRBV10-2 and TRBJ2-7; D call uncertain. The CDR3 totals 14 residues. The ends were cut back, 3 bases at V and 0 bases at J, with 9 bases in the middle. Per germline, CDR1 WSHSY and CDR2 SAAADI.

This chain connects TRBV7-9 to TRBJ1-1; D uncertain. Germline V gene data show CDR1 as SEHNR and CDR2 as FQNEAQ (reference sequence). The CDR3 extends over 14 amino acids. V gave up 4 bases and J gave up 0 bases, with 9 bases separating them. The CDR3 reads CASSSPAVNTEAFF. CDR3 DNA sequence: TGTGCCAGCAGCTCCCCAGCGGTGAACACTGAAGCTTTCTTT.

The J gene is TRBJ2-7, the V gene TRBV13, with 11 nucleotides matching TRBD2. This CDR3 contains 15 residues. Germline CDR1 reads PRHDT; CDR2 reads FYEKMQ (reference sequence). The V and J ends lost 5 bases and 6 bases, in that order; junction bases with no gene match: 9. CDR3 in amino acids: CASSLSGRALSEQYF. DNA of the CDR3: TGTGCCAGCAGCCTTAGCGGGAGGGCCCTTAGCGAGCAGTACTTC.

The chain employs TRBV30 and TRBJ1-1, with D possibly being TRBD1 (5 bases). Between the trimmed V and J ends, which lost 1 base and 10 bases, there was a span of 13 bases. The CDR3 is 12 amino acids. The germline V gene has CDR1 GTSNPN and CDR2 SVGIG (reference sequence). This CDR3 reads CAWSAMGLVAFF. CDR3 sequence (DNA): TGTGCCTGGAGTGCAATGGGACTGGTAGCTTTCTTT.

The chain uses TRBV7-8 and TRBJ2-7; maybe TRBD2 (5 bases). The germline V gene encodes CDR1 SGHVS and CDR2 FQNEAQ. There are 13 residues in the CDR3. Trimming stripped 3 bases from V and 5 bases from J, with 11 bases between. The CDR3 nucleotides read TGTGCCAGCAGCTTTGGGCGAGGGAACGAGCAGTACTTC. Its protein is CASSFGRGNEQYF. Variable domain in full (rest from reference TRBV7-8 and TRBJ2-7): GAGVSQSPRYKVAKRGQDVALRCDPISGHVSLFWYQQALGQGPEFLTYFQNEAQLDKSGLPSDRFFAERPEGSVSTLKIQRTQQEDSAVYLCASSFGRGNEQYFGPGTRLTVT.

CDR3 coding DNA: TGTGCCAGCAGCTTAGATGGAGACAGGGGTGGCTACGAGCAGTACTTC. The encoded protein is CASSLDGDRGGYEQYF. The V call is TRBV7-9, the J call TRBJ2-7, with 8 bases identical to TRBD1. V lost 1 base to trimming and J lost 3 bases; unmatched junction nucleotides: 8. The CDR3 has 16 residues. Per germline, CDR1 SEHNR and CDR2 FQNEAQ (reference sequence).

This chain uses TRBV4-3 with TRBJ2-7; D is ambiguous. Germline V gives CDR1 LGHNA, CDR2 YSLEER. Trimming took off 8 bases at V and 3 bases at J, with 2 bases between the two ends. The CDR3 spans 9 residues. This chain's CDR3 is CASLYEQYF. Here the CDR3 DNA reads TGCGCCAGCCTCTACGAGCAGTACTTC.

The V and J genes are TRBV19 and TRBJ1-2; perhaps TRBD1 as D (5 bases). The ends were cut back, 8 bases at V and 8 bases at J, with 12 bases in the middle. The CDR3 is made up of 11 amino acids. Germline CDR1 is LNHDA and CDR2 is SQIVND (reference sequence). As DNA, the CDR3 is TGTGCCAGTCAGGACATTTCCGGCTACACCTTC. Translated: CASQDISGYTF.

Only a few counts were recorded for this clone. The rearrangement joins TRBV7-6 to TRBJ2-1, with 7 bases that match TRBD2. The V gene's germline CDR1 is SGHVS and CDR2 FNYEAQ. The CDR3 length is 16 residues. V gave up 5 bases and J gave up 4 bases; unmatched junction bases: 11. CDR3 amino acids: CASSGAGPLVYNEQFF. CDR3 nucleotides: TGTGCCAGCAGCGGAGCGGGACCGCTTGTATACAATGAGCAGTTCTTC.

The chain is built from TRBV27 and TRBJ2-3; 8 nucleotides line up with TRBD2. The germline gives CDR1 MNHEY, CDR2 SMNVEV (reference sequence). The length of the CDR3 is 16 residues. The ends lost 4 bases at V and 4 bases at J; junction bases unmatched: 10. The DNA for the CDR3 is TGTGCCAGCAGTTCCCGACTAGCGAGATTTGCAGATACGCAGTATTTT. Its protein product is CASSSRLARFADTQYF.

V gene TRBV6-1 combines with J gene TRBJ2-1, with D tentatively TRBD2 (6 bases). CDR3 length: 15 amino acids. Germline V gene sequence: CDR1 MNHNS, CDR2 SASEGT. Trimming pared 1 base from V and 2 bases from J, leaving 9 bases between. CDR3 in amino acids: CASSEGAGPYNEQFF. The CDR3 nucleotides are TGTGCCAGCAGTGAAGGAGCGGGTCCCTACAATGAGCAGTTCTTC.

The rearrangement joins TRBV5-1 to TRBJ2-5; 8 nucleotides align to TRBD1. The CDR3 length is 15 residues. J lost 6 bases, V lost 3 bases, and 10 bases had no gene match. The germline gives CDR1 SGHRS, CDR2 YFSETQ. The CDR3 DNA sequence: TGCGCCAGCAGCTCCTACGACAGGGGACCACAGACCCAGTACTTC. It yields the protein CASSSYDRGPQTQYF.

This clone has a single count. For the CDR3, the DNA is TGTGCCAGCAGCTTGGGGACAGGGATTTGGCAGCCCCAGCATTTT. Translation: CASSLGTGIWQPQHF. This chain connects TRBV7-8 to TRBJ1-5; 9 nucleotides agree with TRBD1. Germline lookup yields CDR1 SGHVS and CDR2 FQNEAQ. V lost 3 bases to trimming and J lost 7 bases; unmatched junction nucleotides: 7. The CDR3 has 15 amino acids.

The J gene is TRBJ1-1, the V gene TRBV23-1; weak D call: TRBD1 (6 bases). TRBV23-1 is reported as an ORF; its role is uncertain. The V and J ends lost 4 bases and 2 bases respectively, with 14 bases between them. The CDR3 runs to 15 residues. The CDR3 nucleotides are TGCGCCAGCAGTCGGACAGAGCTCGTCAACACTGAAGCTTTCTTT. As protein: CASSRTELVNTEAFF.

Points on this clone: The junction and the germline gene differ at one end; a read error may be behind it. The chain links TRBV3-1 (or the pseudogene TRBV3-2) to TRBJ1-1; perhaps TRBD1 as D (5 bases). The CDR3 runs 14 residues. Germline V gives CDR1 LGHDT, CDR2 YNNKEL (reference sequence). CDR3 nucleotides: TGTGCCAGCAGTCAAGATGCGTTGGGGGGGGGTTGCTTCTTT. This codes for CASSQDALGGGCFF.

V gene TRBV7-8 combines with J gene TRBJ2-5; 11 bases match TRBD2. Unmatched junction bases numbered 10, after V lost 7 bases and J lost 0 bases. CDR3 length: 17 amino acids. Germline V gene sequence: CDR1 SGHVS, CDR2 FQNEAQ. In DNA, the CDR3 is TGTGCCAGCATGGGCCGTGCTAGCGGGGGGAACCAAGAGACCCAGTACTTC. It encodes CASMGRASGGNQETQYF.

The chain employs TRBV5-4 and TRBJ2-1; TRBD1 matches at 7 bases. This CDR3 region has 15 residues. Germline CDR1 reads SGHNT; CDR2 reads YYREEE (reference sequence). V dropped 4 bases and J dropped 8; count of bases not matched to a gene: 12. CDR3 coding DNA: TGTGCCAGCAGCCGCCCGACAGGGAAGGGCGATGAGCAGTTCTTC. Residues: CASSRPTGKGDEQFF.

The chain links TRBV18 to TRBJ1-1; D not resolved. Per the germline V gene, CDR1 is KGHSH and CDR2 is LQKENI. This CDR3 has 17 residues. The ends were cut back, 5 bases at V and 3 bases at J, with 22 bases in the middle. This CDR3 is CASSARSRGSGYTEAFF. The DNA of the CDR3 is TGTGCCAGCTCAGCACGGAGTCGTGGATCGGGGTACACTGAAGCTTTCTTT.

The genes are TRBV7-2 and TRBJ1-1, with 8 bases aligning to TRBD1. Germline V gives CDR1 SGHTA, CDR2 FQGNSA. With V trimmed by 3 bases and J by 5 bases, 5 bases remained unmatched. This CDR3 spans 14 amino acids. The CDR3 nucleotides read TGTGCCAGCAGCTTCGACAGGGGAGGTACTGAAGCTTTCTTT. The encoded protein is CASSFDRGGTEAFF.

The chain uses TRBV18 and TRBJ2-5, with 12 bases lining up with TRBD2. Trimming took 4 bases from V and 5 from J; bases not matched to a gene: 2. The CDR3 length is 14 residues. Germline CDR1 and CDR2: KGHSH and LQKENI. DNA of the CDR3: TGTGCCAGCTCACGGACTAGCGGGAAGGAGACCCAGTACTTC. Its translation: CASSRTSGKETQYF.

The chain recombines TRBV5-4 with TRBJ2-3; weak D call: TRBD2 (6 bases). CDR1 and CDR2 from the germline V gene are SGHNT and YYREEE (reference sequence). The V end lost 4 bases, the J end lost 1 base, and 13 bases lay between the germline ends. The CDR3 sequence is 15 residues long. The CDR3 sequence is CASSPGGQGTDTQYF. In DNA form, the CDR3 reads TGTGCCAGCAGCCCTGGAGGGCAGGGCACAGATACGCAGTATTTT.

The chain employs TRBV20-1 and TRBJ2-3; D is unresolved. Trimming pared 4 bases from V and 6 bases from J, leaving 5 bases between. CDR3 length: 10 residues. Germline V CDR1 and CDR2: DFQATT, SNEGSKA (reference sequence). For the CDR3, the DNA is TGCAGTGCTACTCTTGATACGCAGTATTTT. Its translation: CSATLDTQYF.

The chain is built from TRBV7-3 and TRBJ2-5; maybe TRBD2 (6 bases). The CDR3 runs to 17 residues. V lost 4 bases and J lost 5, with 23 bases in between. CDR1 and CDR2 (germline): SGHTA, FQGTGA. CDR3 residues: CASSSGLRDWGMETQYF. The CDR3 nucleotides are TGTGCCAGCAGCTCGGGCCTCCGGGACTGGGGTATGGAGACCCAGTACTTC.